This T cell receptor (beta chain) emerged from a study of cytomegalovirus exposure and HLA in healthy donors. Overall study results and limits: It was about 150 TCR beta chains that were listed as cytomegalovirus-associated.

13 Jbeta primers and 60 Vbeta primers were used for the PCR. Clones were sequenced by immunoSEQ multiplex PCR, and TCRdb holds only the in-frame ones, with some missing. Of under 130,000 clones listed, about 59% were seen once; the top ten hold around 4%. Deletions cut 3 bases from V and 3 bases from J, with 15 bases between. The germline V gene has CDR1 MDHEN and CDR2 SYDVKM. This CDR3 region has 16 residues. In regard to this clone: Its antigen remains unidentified.

The specimen was PBMCs. This TCR was sampled from a man aged 30-40 years in good health and CMV-seropositive. The V gene is TRBV28, the J gene TRBJ1-5; no definite D call. The CDR3 sequence is CASSFIPLEINQPQHF. For the CDR3, the DNA is TGTGCCAGCAGTTTTATCCCCCTAGAGATCAATCAGCCCCAGCATTTT.